What follows describes a single T cell receptor beta chain. Germline CDR1 is SGHRS and CDR2 is YFSETQ. CDR3 length equals 15 residues. The J segment lost 6 bases and the V segment lost 4 bases, leaving 6 bases of the junction unmatched. Per the original data handling: Scientists estimated how many nucleated cells there were by amplifying reference gene primers. Generated by immunoSEQ multiplex PCR, the TCRdb table keeps only in-frame clones and is missing some. The DNA gave D and trimming, while V, J and clone size come from that table. The sample yields some 230,000 clones, 70% to 90% seen once. This record comes from a study of blood T cell repertoires in COVID-19. Whole-study context: COVID-19 samples, acute and convalescent, were from the United States, Italy and Spain. T cells, B-cell-depleted T cells, or PBMCs supplied cDNA or gDNA.

The TCR sequence derives from a man in his forties or fifties who had recovered from COVID-19. J is TRBJ2-1 and V is TRBV5-1, with 11 bases that match TRBD2. Sequencing used peripheral blood. The CDR3 DNA is TGCGCCAGCAGCCACGGGACTAGCGGCACCAATGAGCAGTTCTTC. This encodes CASSHGTSGTNEQFF.